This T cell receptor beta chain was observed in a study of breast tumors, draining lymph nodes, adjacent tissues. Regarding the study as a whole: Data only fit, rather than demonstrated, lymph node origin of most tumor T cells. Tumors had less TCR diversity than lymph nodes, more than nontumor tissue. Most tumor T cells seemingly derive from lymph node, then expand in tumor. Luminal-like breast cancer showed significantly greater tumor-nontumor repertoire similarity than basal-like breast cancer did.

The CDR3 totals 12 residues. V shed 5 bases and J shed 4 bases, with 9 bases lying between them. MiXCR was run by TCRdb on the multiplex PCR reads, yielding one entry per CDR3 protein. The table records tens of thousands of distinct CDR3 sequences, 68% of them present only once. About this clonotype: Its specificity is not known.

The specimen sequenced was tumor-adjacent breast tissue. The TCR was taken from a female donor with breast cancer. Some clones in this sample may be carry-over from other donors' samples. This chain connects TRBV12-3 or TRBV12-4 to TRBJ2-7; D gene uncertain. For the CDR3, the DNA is TGTGCCAGCAGTGTGTGGGGTTACGAGCAGTACTTC. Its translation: CASSVWGYEQYF.